The 6 T cell receptor beta chains in this list originate from one sample, sequenced in a study of blood T cell repertoires in COVID-19. Profiling relied on immunoSEQ multiplex PCR, and the TCRdb table lists in-frame clones only, not all of them. The repertoire consists of some 490,000 clones, with less than 90% occurring once and the leading ten covering 8.3%. Sequenced: PBMCs or T cells enriched from blood (not recorded which). These receptors were taken from an older woman who had recovered from COVID-19.

This chain connects TRBV21-1 to TRBJ2-4; the D call in the table, TRBD2, was not verified against the DNA. TRBV21-1 is labeled a pseudogene. CDR3 length: 17 amino acids. This chain's CDR3 is CASSKIAAVGGHNIQYF. DNA of the CDR3: TGTGCCAGCAGCAAAATCGCTGCGGTGGGGGGGCACAACATTCAGTACTTC.

This sequence joins TRBV4-1 and TRBJ1-5; D perhaps matches TRBD1 (5 bases). Germline V lookup: CDR1 MGHRA, CDR2 YSYEKL. CDR3 size: 13 residues. Deletions cut 7 bases from V and 6 bases from J, with 13 bases between. CDR3 bases: TGCGCCAGCAACCGAAGGGGCCCTCAGCCCCAGCATTTT. Its protein product is CASNRRGPQPQHF.

The rearrangement joins TRBV11-2 to TRBJ2-7, with D unresolved. The V and J ends lost 5 bases and 3 bases respectively, with 11 bases between them. CDR3 size: 13 residues. Germline CDR1 reads SGHAT; CDR2 reads FQNNGV. The CDR3 DNA sequence: TGTGCCAGCAGCCCCATGGCAGTCTACGAGCAGTACTTC. This gives the protein CASSPMAVYEQYF.

The V gene is TRBV15, the J gene TRBJ1-6; perhaps TRBD1 as D (5 bases). CDR3 length equals 16 residues. V was shortened by 4 bases and J by 4 bases, with 14 bases between the two germline ends. The germline V gene has CDR1 LNHNV and CDR2 YYDKDF (reference sequence). This CDR3 is CATSTGSGGYNSPLHF. Written as DNA, the CDR3 is TGTGCCACCAGCACAGGGAGCGGGGGTTATAATTCACCCCTCCACTTT.

The chain couples TRBV7-8 to TRBJ1-2; 10 positions match TRBD1. The CDR3 is 14 residues long. Germline V gene lookup returns CDR1 SGHVS and CDR2 FQNEAQ. Trimming at V came to 2 bases and at J to 6 bases, leaving 3 bases not matched to a gene. The CDR3 sequence is CASSLSTGGNGYTF. CDR3 nucleotides: TGTGCCAGCAGCTTATCGACAGGGGGCAATGGCTACACCTTC.

The chain couples TRBV14 to TRBJ2-7, with D perhaps matching TRBD1 (6 bases). Germline CDR1 reads SGHDN; CDR2 reads FVKESK. The CDR3 covers 15 residues. Trimming took 1 base from V and 2 from J, leaving 12 bases between them. CDR3 in DNA: TGTGCCAGCAGCCAAGGGCAGGGGAACCCCTACGAGCAGTACTTC. Translating it yields CASSQGQGNPYEQYF.